This is a list of T cell receptor beta chains from one sample in a study of blood T cell repertoires in COVID-19. Assay used: immunoSEQ multiplex PCR; TCRdb lists only in-frame clones, some missing. The table includes 300,000 to 350,000 clones, 85% to 90% detected once. Sequenced sample: PBMCs or T cells enriched from blood (not recorded which). All receptors come from a woman under 30 with acute COVID-19. Each CDR3 is given with its conserved first and last residue. Fields, in order: clone size, J gene, CDR3 length, V gene, D gene, CDR3 protein, CDR3 DNA. A D gene is named only where the DNA matches it firmly. The size entry is marked missing in some rows and otherwise reads once, few, many or a size class.

. | TRBJ1-1 | 14 | TRBV6-5 | . | CASYRPGMRTEAFF | TGTGCCAGTTACCGCCCAGGGATGAGAACTGAAGCTTTCTTT
. | TRBJ1-3 | 13 | TRBV27 | TRBD1 | CASSQGAGNTIYF | TGTGCCAGCAGTCAGGGGGCTGGAAACACCATATATTTT
. | TRBJ2-1 | 17 | TRBV5-6 | . | CASTYPQGHGGDNEQFF | TGTGCCAGCACCTATCCACAGGGACATGGGGGAGACAATGAGCAGTTCTTC
. | TRBJ2-1 | 19 | TRBV28 | TRBD2 | CASSSLFSGRAITYNEQFF | TGTGCCAGCAGTTCCCTTTTTAGCGGGAGGGCCATTACCTACAATGAGCAGTTCTTC
once | TRBJ2-2 | 14 | TRBV6-6 | . | CASSRQAGTGELFF | TGTGCCAGCAGTCGACAGGCGGGCACCGGGGAGCTGTTTTTT
. | TRBJ2-7 | 16 | TRBV27 | TRBD2 | CASSPSGLAGDGKQYF | TGTGCCAGCAGTCCTTCAGGACTAGCGGGAGACGGGAAGCAGTACTTC
. | TRBJ2-6 | 15 | TRBV5-1 | . | CASSLGHSGANVLTF | TGCGCCAGCAGCTTGGGTCACTCTGGGGCCAACGTCCTGACTTTC
. | TRBJ1-4 | 16 | TRBV28 | . | CASSLQSLSTNEKLFF | TGTGCCAGCAGTCTACAGAGCTTGTCAACTAATGAAAAACTGTTTTTT
. | TRBJ1-1 | 14 | TRBV5-1 | . | CASSLAVGGTEAFF | TGCGCCAGCAGCTTGGCAGTAGGAGGGACTGAAGCTTTCTTT
. | TRBJ1-5 | 17 | TRBV7-6 | TRBD1 | CASSTTGGPKSNQPQHF | TGTGCCAGCAGCACAACAGGGGGGCCCAAGTCCAATCAGCCCCAGCATTTT
. | TRBJ1-2 | 14 | TRBV5-1 | . | CASSFSRANYGYTF | TGCGCCAGCAGCTTCAGCAGGGCTAACTATGGCTACACCTTC
. | TRBJ2-1 | 15 | TRBV5-1 | . | CASSLAGNGPNEQFF | TGCGCCAGCAGCTTGGCAGGGAATGGGCCCAATGAGCAGTTCTTC
once | TRBJ1-1 | 14 | TRBV27 | . | CASTRIVGDTEAFF | TGTGCCAGCACTAGGATAGTCGGGGACACTGAAGCTTTCTTT
. | TRBJ1-2 | 12 | TRBV24-1 | . | CATSERGYGYTF | TGTGCCACCAGTGAGAGGGGGTATGGCTACACCTTC
. | TRBJ2-3 | 14 | TRBV7-7 | . | CASSQTGQADTQYF | TGTGCTAGCAGCCAAACAGGGCAAGCAGATACGCAGTATTTT
. | TRBJ1-6 | 12 | TRBV5-5 | . | CASSPLNSPLHF | TGTGCCAGCAGTCCTCTAAATTCACCCCTCCACTTT
. | TRBJ2-1 | 15 | TRBV9 | TRBD2 | CASSVGSGGYNEQFF | TGTGCCAGCAGCGTAGGGAGCGGGGGTTACAATGAGCAGTTCTTC
. | TRBJ2-7 | 13 | TRBV5-6 | . | CASSLGGGYEQYF | TGTGCCAGCAGCTTGGGAGGGGGCTACGAGCAGTACTTC
. | TRBJ1-1 | 14 | TRBV3-1/TRBV3-2 | . | CASSLAGRDTEAFF | TGTGCCAGCAGCCTGGCAGGGAGGGACACTGAAGCTTTCTTT
once | TRBJ1-1 | 13 | TRBV12-3/TRBV12-4 | . | CASSLEEETEAFF | TGTGCCAGCAGTTTAGAGGAGGAGACTGAAGCTTTCTTT
. | TRBJ1-5 | 17 | TRBV7-9 | TRBD1 | CASSTWTGRYSNQPQHF | TGTGCCAGCAGCACCTGGACAGGGAGGTATAGCAATCAGCCCCAGCATTTT